This T cell receptor (beta chain) stems from a study of T cells in Graves' hyperthyroidism and ophthalmopathy. This clonotype was counted at least ten times. This CDR3 region has 11 residues. Germline V gene lookup returns CDR1 KGHDR and CDR2 SFDVKD. V lost 7 bases, J lost 4 bases, and 3 bases lay in between. TCR beta CDR3 sequences were amplified from RNA transcripts. First-round RT-PCR with HTBI primers amplified the TCR CDR3 region. Each CDR3 protein gets one entry after TCRdb re-called the multiplex PCR reads with MiXCR. The repertoire holds 600,000 or so distinct CDR3 sequences, 46% seen once, with roughly 8.2% in the top ten. Graves' hyperthyroidism without ophthalmopathy progression within 18 months was termed stable.

V usage is TRBV24-1 and J usage is TRBJ2-2; D ambiguous. The source of this sequence is a young woman with Graves' hyperthyroidism. Sequenced: peripheral blood or thyroid tissue (not recorded which). As DNA, the CDR3 is TGTGCCACCAGGTCCACCGGGGAGCTGTTTTTT. Protein: CATRSTGELFF.